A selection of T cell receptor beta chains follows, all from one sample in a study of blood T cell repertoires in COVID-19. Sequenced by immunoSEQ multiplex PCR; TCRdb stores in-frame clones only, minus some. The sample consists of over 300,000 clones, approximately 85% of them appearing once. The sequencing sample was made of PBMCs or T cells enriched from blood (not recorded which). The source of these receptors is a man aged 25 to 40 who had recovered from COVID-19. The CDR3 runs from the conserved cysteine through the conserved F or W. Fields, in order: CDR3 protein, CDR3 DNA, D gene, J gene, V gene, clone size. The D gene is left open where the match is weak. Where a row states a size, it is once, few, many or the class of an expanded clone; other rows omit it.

CDR3: CASSQDLASGGEGNIQYF
DNA: TGTGCCAGCAGCCAAGATCTGGCTAGCGGGGGGGAAGGGAACATTCAGTACTTC
D: TRBD2
J: TRBJ2-4
V: TRBV3-1/TRBV3-2
size: NA

CDR3: CSGRGQGADTQYF
DNA: TGCAGCGGAAGGGGACAGGGGGCAGATACGCAGTATTTT
D: TRBD1
J: TRBJ2-3
V: TRBV29-1
size: NA

CDR3: CASRGTGQGEAFF
DNA: TGTGCCAGCAGGGGGACCGGACAGGGTGAAGCTTTCTTT
D: TRBD1
J: TRBJ1-1
V: TRBV2
size: NA

CDR3: CASSMGGEQFF
DNA: TGTGCCAGTAGTATGGGAGGTGAGCAGTTCTTC
D: NA
J: TRBJ2-1
V: TRBV19
size: NA

CDR3: CSSSGGGADTQYF
DNA: TGCAGCTCCTCCGGGGGGGGCGCAGATACGCAGTATTTT
D: TRBD2
J: TRBJ2-3
V: TRBV29-1
size: NA

CDR3: CASSEALPTYEQYF
DNA: TGTGCCAGCAGTGAAGCACTCCCTACCTACGAGCAGTACTTC
D: NA
J: TRBJ2-7
V: TRBV6-1
size: NA

CDR3: CASSERGAGGAQYF
DNA: TGTGCCAGCAGCGAGCGGGGCGCGGGGGGGGCGCAGTACTTC
D: TRBD2
J: TRBJ2-7
V: TRBV2
size: NA

CDR3: CAWSVREGEKLFF
DNA: TGTGCCTGGAGTGTAAGGGAGGGAGAAAAACTGTTTTTT
D: NA
J: TRBJ1-4
V: TRBV30
size: NA

CDR3: CAISESLNSGYTF
DNA: TGTGCCATCAGTGAGTCATTGAACAGCGGCTACACCTTC
D: NA
J: TRBJ1-2
V: TRBV10-3
size: few

CDR3: CASSFDGPGDTQYF
DNA: TGTGCCAGCAGCTTCGATGGCCCAGGGGATACGCAGTATTTT
D: NA
J: TRBJ2-3
V: TRBV7-9
size: NA

CDR3: CASSLGGTDSYEQYF
DNA: TGTGCCAGCAGCCTAGGAGGGACGGACTCCTACGAGCAGTACTTC
D: NA
J: TRBJ2-7
V: TRBV5-6
size: NA

CDR3: CASSITSAPETQYF
DNA: TGTGCCAGCAGCATCACTAGCGCGCCAGAGACCCAGTACTTC
D: TRBD2
J: TRBJ2-5
V: TRBV9
size: NA

CDR3: CAWSGAQGRNTIYF
DNA: TGTGCCTGGAGTGGGGCCCAGGGGCGGAACACCATATATTTT
D: NA
J: TRBJ1-3
V: TRBV30
size: NA

CDR3: CASSTTGFNSPLHF
DNA: TGTGCCAGCAGCACGACAGGATTTAATTCACCCCTCCACTTT
D: NA
J: TRBJ1-6
V: TRBV5-4
size: NA

CDR3: CATRTSSYEQYF
DNA: TGTGCCACCCGGACTAGCTCCTACGAGCAGTACTTC
D: TRBD2
J: TRBJ2-7
V: TRBV25-1
size: NA

CDR3: CASAGGGPTDTQYF
DNA: TGCGCCAGCGCGGGCGGGGGGCCAACAGATACGCAGTATTTT
D: TRBD2
J: TRBJ2-3
V: TRBV5-1
size: NA

CDR3: CASGQGSGYGYTF
DNA: TGTGCCAGCGGGCAGGGGTCCGGCTATGGCTACACCTTC
D: NA
J: TRBJ1-2
V: TRBV7-9
size: once

CDR3: CASSLESLRDSRSSYEQYF
DNA: TGTGCCAGCAGCTTAGAGTCCTTACGGGACTCCAGGAGCTCCTACGAGCAGTACTTC
D: NA
J: TRBJ2-7
V: TRBV11-2
size: NA

CDR3: CASSQDYAGPHKNSPLHF
DNA: TGCGCCAGCAGCCAAGATTATGCAGGGCCACATAAAAATTCACCCCTCCACTTT
D: NA
J: TRBJ1-6
V: TRBV4-3
size: few

CDR3: CASSLYSGSWPGELFF
DNA: TGTGCCAGCAGCTTATACTCTGGTAGCTGGCCCGGGGAGCTGTTTTTT
D: NA
J: TRBJ2-2
V: TRBV7-8
size: NA

CDR3: CASSQRTGGYEQYF
DNA: TGCGCCAGCAGCCAACGGACAGGGGGCTACGAGCAGTACTTC
D: TRBD1
J: TRBJ2-7
V: TRBV4-3
size: NA

CDR3: CASSEAQGGYGYTF
DNA: TGTGCCAGCAGCGAGGCACAGGGGGGGTATGGCTACACCTTC
D: TRBD1
J: TRBJ1-2
V: TRBV9
size: NA

CDR3: CASSFEGGYGYTF
DNA: TGTGCCAGCAGTTTTGAAGGGGGCTATGGCTACACCTTC
D: NA
J: TRBJ1-2
V: TRBV12-3/TRBV12-4
size: few

CDR3: CASSRTSGSYNEQFF
DNA: TGTGCCAGCAGCAGAACTAGCGGCTCCTACAATGAGCAGTTCTTC
D: TRBD2
J: TRBJ2-1
V: TRBV3-1/TRBV3-2
size: NA

CDR3: CASSSHQGQPQHF
DNA: TGTGCCAGCAGTTCTCACCAGGGTCAGCCCCAGCATTTT
D: NA
J: TRBJ1-5
V: TRBV6-5
size: NA

CDR3: CASSGGFDEQYF
DNA: TGTGCCAGCAGTGGAGGGTTCGACGAGCAGTACTTC
D: NA
J: TRBJ2-7
V: TRBV12-3/TRBV12-4
size: NA

CDR3: CASITDQETQYF
DNA: TGTGCCAGCATTACTGACCAAGAGACCCAGTACTTC
D: NA
J: TRBJ2-5
V: TRBV2
size: NA

CDR3: CASRGQGATEAFF
DNA: TGTGCCAGCAGGGGACAGGGGGCCACTGAAGCTTTCTTT
D: TRBD1
J: TRBJ1-1
V: TRBV2
size: NA